Described below is a single T cell receptor (beta chain) sequence and its context. Some clones are missing from TCRdb's copy, which holds only in-frame ones; the method was immunoSEQ multiplex PCR. There are tens of thousands of clones in the sample; 70% to 90% occur only once, and about 10% lies in the top ten. This record belongs to a study of OX40 agonist ivuxolimab in advanced cancers. Study summary: The patients received ivuxolimab by intravenous route every 2 weeks at 0.01 to 10 mg/kg. Hepatocellular carcinoma, melanoma, renal cell or head and neck cancer affected the dose-escalation patients.

A history of autoimmune disease or systemic immunosuppression excluded patients. On cycle 4 day 1 and cycle 7 day 1, as well as at baseline, blood was sampled. Germline V gene data show CDR1 as MNHEY and CDR2 as SVGAGI. V trimming: 4 bases; J trimming: 7 bases; junction bases outside the gene matches: 5. The length of the CDR3 is 15 residues. The sequences come from CD4+ or CD8+ T cells sorted from blood, collected in a trial of the OX40 agonist ivuxolimab. The TCR originated in an adult with an advanced solid tumor such as melanoma, head and neck, liver or kidney cancer. The chain is built from TRBV6-5 and TRBJ2-3; TRBD2 matches at 13 bases. The CDR3 region is CASSFTSGGAYTQYF. Here the CDR3 DNA reads TGTGCCAGCAGTTTTACTAGCGGGGGGGCGTATACGCAGTATTTT.